This T cell receptor (beta chain) was recovered during a study of cytomegalovirus exposure and HLA in healthy donors. Study-level information: Findings of an earlier analysis included 110 million or so unique TCR beta sequences from 180 million or so T cells.

There are 14 residues in the CDR3. Deletions cut 5 bases from V and 5 bases from J, with 15 bases between. From germline, CDR1 is SGHTA and CDR2 FQGTGA. Study-wide results and caveats: A few V segments could not be told apart, such as TRBV6-2 and TRBV6-3, and were left out. As was reported, the classifier diagnosed cytomegalovirus status with high specificity and sensitivity. The authors reported that TCR beta sequences could predict HLA-A and HLA-B alleles. These predictions were accurate for most subjects in the first cohort.

To note about this clone: Its antigen is as yet unknown.

It was with 60 Vbeta and 13 Jbeta primers that the PCR ran. Sequencing used immunoSEQ multiplex PCR; TCRdb keeps in-frame clones, though not all of them. The sample records 150,000 to 200,000 clones, around 81% being singletons. This rearrangement joins TRBV7-3 to TRBJ2-5; maybe TRBD2 (6 bases). This receptor was obtained from a woman aged 18-29 years in good health and CMV-seropositive. Sequencing was carried out using PBMCs. CDR3 sequence: CASSQAGTWETQYF. CDR3 coding DNA: TGTGCCAGCAGCCAGGCGGGGACCTGGGAGACCCAGTACTTC.